This is a list of T cell receptor beta chains from one sample in a study of beta chain features in type 1 diabetes. TCRdb's table, derived via immunoSEQ multiplex PCR, lists solely in-frame clones and lacks some. The profile shows about 340,000 clones, roughly 8% of them singletons. The sequenced material came from central memory CD4+ T cells from blood. These receptors were taken from a woman under 30 in good health. Both conserved end residues are part of each CDR3. The D gene is left open where the match is weak. Expanded clones are given a class, and other clones once, few, many or no size at all.

length | D | J | size | V | DNA | CDR3
14 | TRBD2 | TRBJ2-7 | - | TRBV7-8 | TGTGCCAGCAGCCGAGGACTAGCGGGAGGCGAGCAGTACTTC | CASSRGLAGGEQYF
15 | TRBD1 | TRBJ2-5 | few | TRBV7-2 | TGTGCCAGCAGCTCGTCGACAGGGTTCAGAGAGACCCAGTACTTC | CASSSSTGFRETQYF
14 | - | TRBJ1-1 | many | TRBV4-3 | TGCGCCAGCAGCCTCGTTAGGCAGAACACTGAAGCTTTCTTT | CASSLVRQNTEAFF
18 | TRBD1 | TRBJ1-5 | few | TRBV4-3 | TGCGCCAGCAGCCAAGATCTTTCCGGGACAGGGAGCAATCAGCCCCAGCATTTT | CASSQDLSGTGSNQPQHF
14 | - | TRBJ2-7 | - | TRBV7-2 | TGTGCCAGCAGCTCCGGGATTCAAACCTACGAGCAGTACTTC | CASSSGIQTYEQYF
13 | - | TRBJ1-2 | few | TRBV5-4 | TGTGCCAGCAGTTGGACAGACAACTATGGCTACACCTTC | CASSWTDNYGYTF
15 | - | TRBJ2-6 | many | TRBV5-4 | TGTGCCAGCAGCTTCTCCGGCTCTGGGGCCAACGTCCTGACTTTC | CASSFSGSGANVLTF
15 | - | TRBJ1-1 | few | TRBV6-5 | TGTGCCAGCAGTACTCCTTCCGGGACCAACACTGAAGCTTTCTTT | CASSTPSGTNTEAFF
17 | TRBD2 | TRBJ2-1 | few | TRBV28 | TGTGCCAGCAGTTACCCCCGTAGCGGGAGTTCCTACAATGAGCAGTTCTTC | CASSYPRSGSSYNEQFF
15 | - | TRBJ1-2 | - | TRBV28 | TGTGCCAGCGACACCGGCGGAGGGATTAACTATGGCTACACCTTC | CASDTGGGINYGYTF
14 | TRBD2 | TRBJ2-1 | many | TRBV4-3 | TGCGCCAGCAGCCATCCAGCGGGAGGGAATGAGCAGTTCTTC | CASSHPAGGNEQFF
16 | TRBD2 | TRBJ2-7 | - | TRBV4-2 | TGTGCCAGCAGCCAACTGGGGGGACTAGAGGGGTACGAGCAGTACTTC | CASSQLGGLEGYEQYF
14 | - | TRBJ1-2 | few | TRBV6-6 | TGTGCCAGCAGTTACTCCCGACAGGACTATGGCTACACCTTC | CASSYSRQDYGYTF
13 | - | TRBJ2-1 | few | TRBV7-2 | TGTGCCAGCAGCTTAGGGCAGGACAATGAGCAGTTCTTC | CASSLGQDNEQFF
14 | - | TRBJ2-7 | few | TRBV28 | TGTGCCAGCAGTTCCAAAGGGACCGCGGGCGAGCAGTACTTC | CASSSKGTAGEQYF
13 | - | TRBJ2-3 | - | TRBV4-2 | TGTGCCAGCAGCCCCAAAACCACAGATACGCAGTATTTT | CASSPKTTDTQYF
14 | TRBD2 | TRBJ2-3 | many | TRBV7-2 | TGTGCCAGCAGACTAGCGGGAGGGCCGGATACGCAGTATTTT | CASRLAGGPDTQYF
13 | - | TRBJ2-1 | - | TRBV10-3 | TGTGCCATCAGTAGACAGACTTACAATGAGCAGTTCTTC | CAISRQTYNEQFF
13 | TRBD2 | TRBJ2-4 | few | TRBV7-8 | TGTGCCAGCAAACCGCAGGGCGGGGGCATTCAGTACTTC | CASKPQGGGIQYF
14 | - | TRBJ2-1 | - | TRBV11-3 | TGTGCCAGCAGCTTAGGCAGGGACTACAATGAGCAGTTCTTC | CASSLGRDYNEQFF
15 | - | TRBJ2-7 | - | TRBV11-2 | TGTGCCAGCCAGCTTCAGACTGGCCCCTTCTACGAGCAGTACTTC | CASQLQTGPFYEQYF
14 | - | TRBJ2-7 | - | TRBV7-3 | TGTGCCAGCAGCCCCCGGGACTGGTCCTCCGAGCAGTACTTC | CASSPRDWSSEQYF
13 | - | TRBJ2-3 | - | TRBV11-2 | TGTGCCAGCAGCTTAGAGCCCCAAGATACGCAGTATTTT | CASSLEPQDTQYF
15 | TRBD1 | TRBJ1-2 | - | TRBV6-6 | TGTGCCAGCAGTTACTCGAGACAGGGGGCTGGTGGCTACACCTTC | CASSYSRQGAGGYTF
13 | - | TRBJ1-2 | few | TRBV27 | TGTGCCAGCAGTTTCAGGGACTTGGGTGGCTACACCTTC | CASSFRDLGGYTF
15 | - | TRBJ1-5 | few | TRBV6-1 | TGTGCCAGCAGAGAATTGACAGAGAGCAATCAGCCCCAGCATTTT | CASRELTESNQPQHF
19 | TRBD2 | TRBJ2-1 | few | TRBV28 | TGTGCCACTAAACCCGAGGGACTAGCGGGAGGGCCGTCAAACAATGAGCAGTTCTTC | CATKPEGLAGGPSNNEQFF